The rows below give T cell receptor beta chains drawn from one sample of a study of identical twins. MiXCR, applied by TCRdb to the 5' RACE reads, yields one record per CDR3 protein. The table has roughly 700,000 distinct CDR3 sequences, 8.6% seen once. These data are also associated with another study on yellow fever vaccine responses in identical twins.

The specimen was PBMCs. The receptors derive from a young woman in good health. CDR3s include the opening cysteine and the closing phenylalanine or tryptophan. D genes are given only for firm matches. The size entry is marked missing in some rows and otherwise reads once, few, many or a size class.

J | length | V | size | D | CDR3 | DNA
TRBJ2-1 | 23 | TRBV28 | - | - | CASSFSNPRGRGNPSSSYNEQFF | TGTGCCAGCAGTTTTTCGAACCCCAGGGGTCGAGGGAACCCCTCCAGCTCCTACAATGAGCAGTTCTTC
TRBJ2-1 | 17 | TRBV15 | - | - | CATSRAPPDSTYNEQFF | TGTGCCACCAGCAGAGCCCCCCCGGACAGCACCTACAATGAGCAGTTCTTC
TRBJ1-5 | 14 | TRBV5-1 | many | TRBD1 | CASSSGTQGSAQHF | TGCGCCAGCAGCTCCGGGACACAGGGGTCGGCCCAGCATTTT
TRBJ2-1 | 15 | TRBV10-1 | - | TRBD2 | CASTGTSGSINEQFF | TGCGCCAGCACAGGGACTAGCGGGAGTATCAATGAGCAGTTCTTC
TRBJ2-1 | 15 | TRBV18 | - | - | CASSPLGFDYNEQFF | TGTGCCAGCTCACCACTTGGGTTTGACTACAATGAGCAGTTCTTC
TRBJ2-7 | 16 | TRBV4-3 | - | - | CASSLSHSGSSYEQYF | TGCGCCAGCAGCCTTTCTCATAGCGGAAGCTCCTACGAGCAGTACTTC
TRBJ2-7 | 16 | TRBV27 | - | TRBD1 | CASSPTRTGGFYEQYF | TGTGCCAGCAGTCCGACTCGGACAGGGGGTTTCTACGAGCAGTACTTC
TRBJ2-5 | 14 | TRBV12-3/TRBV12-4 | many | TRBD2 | CASRSSGGAKTQYF | TGTGCCAGCAGGTCTAGCGGGGGGGCGAAGACCCAGTACTTC
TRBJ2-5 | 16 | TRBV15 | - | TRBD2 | CATSRGRLAGQETQYF | TGTGCCACCAGCAGAGGTCGGCTAGCGGGCCAAGAGACCCAGTACTTC
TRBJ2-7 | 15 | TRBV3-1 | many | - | CASSRYRDVSYEQYF | TGTGCCAGCAGCCGTTACAGGGATGTTTCCTACGAGCAGTACTTC